A single sample gave rise to the 21 T cell receptor beta chains below, sequenced in a study of OX40 agonist ivuxolimab in advanced cancers. Libraries were prepared by immunoSEQ multiplex PCR; TCRdb keeps only in-frame clonotypes and omits some of them. The sample holds tens of thousands of clones; 79% are singletons and the top ten take 15%. Sample: CD4+ or CD8+ T cells sorted from blood, taken in a trial of the OX40 agonist ivuxolimab. Receptor source: an adult with an advanced solid tumor such as melanoma, head and neck, liver or kidney cancer.

J is TRBJ1-3 and V is TRBV6-5, with unresolved D. This CDR3 is built from 14 residues. V shed 2 bases and J shed 2 bases, with 7 bases lying between them. CDR1 MNHEY and CDR2 SVGAGI come from the germline V gene. This CDR3 reads CASSYGETGNTIYF. The CDR3 region has the DNA TGTGCCAGCAGTTACGGGGAGACTGGAAACACCATATATTTT.

The rearrangement joins TRBV19 to TRBJ1-5; D uncertain. Per the germline V gene, CDR1 is LNHDA and CDR2 is SQIVND (reference sequence). There are 14 residues in the CDR3. V was clipped by 6 bases and J by 0 bases, with 9 bases between them. The CDR3 protein is CASSKAYSNQPQHF. In DNA, the CDR3 is TGTGCCAGTAGCAAGGCTTATAGCAATCAGCCCCAGCATTTT.

This clone has more than one count but fewer than ten. The chain links TRBV7-9 to TRBJ1-3; 9 nucleotides line up with TRBD1. CDR1 and CDR2 from the germline V gene are SEHNR and FQNEAQ (reference sequence). The CDR3 covers 15 residues. V lost 5 bases, J lost 2 bases, and 4 bases stayed unmatched. The CDR3 DNA follows: TGTGCCAGCAGCCAAACAGGGGGCGCTGGAAACACCATATATTTT. This encodes CASSQTGGAGNTIYF.

This clone was counted a few times. V is TRBV28 and J is TRBJ2-2; TRBD2 aligns across 10 bases. The CDR3 is made up of 15 amino acids. V was clipped by 3 bases and J by 6 bases; unmatched bases: 4. Per the germline V gene, CDR1 is MDHEN and CDR2 is SYDVKM. CDR3: CASSLSGGAAGELFF. The CDR3 bases are TGTGCCAGCAGTTTGAGCGGGGGGGCCGCCGGGGAGCTGTTTTTT.

The chain links TRBV10-3 to TRBJ1-3; tentative D call: TRBD1 (5 bases). Germline CDR1 reads ENHRY; CDR2 reads SYGVKD. This CDR3 is built from 15 residues. Trimming pared 7 bases from V and 0 bases from J, leaving 13 bases between. The CDR3, as DNA: TGTGCCATCACCCTGGGACTCGCCTCTGGAAACACCATATATTTT. Its protein product is CAITLGLASGNTIYF.

For the CDR3, the DNA is TGCGCCAGCAGCTTGGGTTTCCATGAGCAGTTCTTC. Translation: CASSLGFHEQFF. The chain combines TRBV5-1 with TRBJ2-1; no clear D. The V and J ends lost 0 bases and 8 bases respectively, with 6 bases between them. CDR1 and CDR2 (germline): SGHRS, YFSETQ. The length of the CDR3 is 12 residues.

The chain employs TRBV27 and TRBJ1-6; no clear D gene. This CDR3 has 13 residues. Germline V gives CDR1 MNHEY, CDR2 SMNVEV (reference sequence). The V gene lost 5 bases and the J gene lost 4 bases, with 6 bases spanning the gap. The chain's CDR3 is CASSPSYNSPLHF. CDR3 DNA sequence: TGTGCCAGCAGTCCTAGTTATAATTCACCCCTCCACTTT.

The chain uses TRBV30 and TRBJ2-1; 9 bases are a match to TRBD2. CDR3 length equals 15 residues. Germline V gene lookup returns CDR1 GTSNPN and CDR2 SVGIG (reference sequence). V shed 1 base and J 4 bases; nucleotides not matched to a gene: 5. CDR3 DNA: TGTGCCTGGAGTGGATCTAGCGGGGTTTACAATGAGCAGTTCTTC. This encodes CAWSGSSGVYNEQFF. Together with reference TRBV30 and TRBJ2-1, the CDR3 gives the full variable domain: SQTIHQWPATLVQPVGSPLSLECTVEGTSNPNLYWYRQAAGRGLQLLFYSVGIGQISSEVPQNLSASRPQDRQFILSSKKLLLSDSGFYLCAWSGSSGVYNEQFFGPGTRLTVL.

A few counts support this clone. The chain couples TRBV30 to TRBJ1-2, with D maybe TRBD1 (5 bases). The CDR3 totals 13 residues. Trimming left V 2 bases short and J 5 bases short, with 12 bases between. In germline, CDR1 is GTSNPN, CDR2 SVGIG (reference sequence). CDR3 coding DNA: TGTGCCTGGAGTCCTCAGGCAGGGTATGGCTACACCTTC. It specifies CAWSPQAGYGYTF.

The chain couples TRBV5-1 to TRBJ2-6; 7 bases are a match to TRBD1. Per the germline V gene, CDR1 is SGHRS and CDR2 is YFSETQ. The CDR3 extends over 15 amino acids. V was clipped by 4 bases and J by 2 bases; unmatched bases: 3. The CDR3: CASSLGTAGANVLTF. DNA of the CDR3: TGCGCCAGCAGCCTCGGGACAGCTGGGGCCAACGTCCTGACTTTC.

The chain employs TRBV19 and TRBJ1-1; TRBD1 might be the D (5 bases). The CDR3 is made up of 13 amino acids. Germline V CDR1 and CDR2: LNHDA, SQIVND (reference sequence). The ends were cut back, 5 bases at V and 5 bases at J, with 12 bases in the middle. The CDR3 loop is CASSWRGGTEAFF. The CDR3 DNA reads as TGTGCCAGTAGTTGGCGGGGGGGGACTGAAGCTTTCTTT.

The V and J genes are TRBV11-3 and TRBJ1-1; TRBD1 aligns across 10 bases. Germline V gene lookup returns CDR1 SGHNT and CDR2 YENEEA. The length of the CDR3 is 15 residues. The V and J ends lost 0 bases and 5 bases, in that order; junction bases with no gene match: 3. DNA for the CDR3: TGTGCCAGCAGCTTAGATGGACAGGGGGGAACTGAAGCTTTCTTT. Amino acid sequence: CASSLDGQGGTEAFF. Full variable domain (rest looked up from reference TRBV11-3 and TRBJ1-1): EAGVVQSPRYKIIEKKQPVAFWCNPISGHNTLYWYLQNLGQGPELLIRYENEEAVDDSQLPKDRFSAERLKGVDSTLKIQPAELGDSAVYLCASSLDGQGGTEAFFGQGTRLTVV.

The J gene is TRBJ1-1, the V gene TRBV18; no clear D gene. Germline loops: CDR1 KGHSH, CDR2 LQKENI. Trimming removed 3 bases from V and 11 bases from J, with 10 bases in between. The CDR3 totals 11 residues. The CDR3 sequence: CASSPGGLAFF. The CDR3 DNA is TGTGCCAGCTCACCCGGAGGGTTGGCTTTCTTT.

The V call is TRBV29-1, the J call TRBJ1-2; TRBD1 matches 9 bases. The CDR3 runs to 13 residues. From germline, CDR1 is SQVTM and CDR2 ANQGSEA. Unmatched junction bases numbered 6, after V lost 7 bases and J lost 3 bases. DNA of the CDR3: TGCAGCGCCCGGACAGGGGAAGACTATGGCTACACCTTC. It specifies CSARTGEDYGYTF. The complete variable domain, with remaining parts taken from reference TRBV29-1 and TRBJ1-2, reads SAVISQKPSRDICQRGTSLTIQCQVDSQVTMMFWYRQQPGQSLTLIATANQGSEATYESGFVIDKFPISRPNLTFSTLTVSNMSPEDSSIYLCSARTGEDYGYTFGSGTRLTVV.

The gene calls are TRBV4-1 and TRBJ2-7, with a tentative D call TRBD2 (6 bases). Trimming took 4 bases from V and 0 from J, leaving 16 bases between them. Germline values: CDR1 MGHRA, CDR2 YSYEKL. The CDR3 is 16 amino acids. CDR3 coding DNA: TGCGCCAGCAGCCCAGGCACGGCGGGGAGCTCCTACGAGCAGTACTTC. Translated, it gives CASSPGTAGSSYEQYF.

The genes are TRBV30 and TRBJ1-1; 7 nucleotides line up with TRBD1. The CDR3 covers 13 residues. The trim removed 5 bases at V and 1 base at J, leaving 4 bases unmatched. Germline values: CDR1 GTSNPN, CDR2 SVGIG (reference sequence). Here the CDR3 reads CAWYRGKNTEAFF. The CDR3 DNA follows: TGTGCCTGGTACAGGGGAAAGAACACTGAAGCTTTCTTT.

The gene calls are TRBV7-9 and TRBJ2-1, with 7 bases aligning to TRBD2. The CDR3 contains 17 residues. V shed 6 bases, J shed 5 bases, and the junction held 16 bases outside the gene matches. The germline gives CDR1 SEHNR, CDR2 FQNEAQ (reference sequence). The CDR3 protein is CASSRGSGLSRDNEQFF. Here the CDR3 DNA reads TGTGCCAGCAGTAGGGGTAGCGGGCTGTCCAGGGACAATGAGCAGTTCTTC.

The CDR3 nucleotides are TGTGCCAGCCGTGCGTCGGGAGGCACAGATACGCAGTATTTT. Its protein product is CASRASGGTDTQYF. The chain has TRBV25-1 and TRBJ2-3, with a tentative D call TRBD2 (6 bases). V gave up 8 bases and J gave up 1 base, with 13 bases separating them. The CDR3 sequence is 14 residues long. The germline V gene has CDR1 MGHDK and CDR2 SYGVNS.

This chain joins TRBV6-1 and TRBJ2-1; 7 nucleotides line up with TRBD1. This CDR3 spans 14 amino acids. Germline V gene data show CDR1 as MNHNS and CDR2 as SASEGT. V was clipped by 5 bases and J by 3 bases; unmatched bases: 4. CDR3 in amino acids: CASSFTGVYNEQFF. As DNA, the CDR3 is TGTGCCAGCAGTTTTACAGGGGTCTACAATGAGCAGTTCTTC.

The chain is built from TRBV28 and TRBJ2-7, with a possible D match to TRBD1 (5 bases). This CDR3 is 14 amino acids long. Deletions cut 5 bases from V and 3 bases from J, with 14 bases between. Germline-derived CDR1 and CDR2 are MDHEN and SYDVKM. The CDR3 DNA sequence: TGTGCCAGCAGTACAAGCAGGGAAGTCTACGAGCAGTACTTC. Amino acids: CASSTSREVYEQYF.

The chain uses TRBV27 and TRBJ2-3, with D uncertain. V lost 3 bases and J lost 0, with 16 bases in between. Germline assignment: CDR1 MNHEY and CDR2 SMNVEV (reference sequence). The CDR3 is 17 amino acids. In nucleotides, the CDR3 is TGTGCCAGCAGTTTTTCGGTACAGCTTACTAGCACAGATACGCAGTATTTT. Protein: CASSFSVQLTSTDTQYF.